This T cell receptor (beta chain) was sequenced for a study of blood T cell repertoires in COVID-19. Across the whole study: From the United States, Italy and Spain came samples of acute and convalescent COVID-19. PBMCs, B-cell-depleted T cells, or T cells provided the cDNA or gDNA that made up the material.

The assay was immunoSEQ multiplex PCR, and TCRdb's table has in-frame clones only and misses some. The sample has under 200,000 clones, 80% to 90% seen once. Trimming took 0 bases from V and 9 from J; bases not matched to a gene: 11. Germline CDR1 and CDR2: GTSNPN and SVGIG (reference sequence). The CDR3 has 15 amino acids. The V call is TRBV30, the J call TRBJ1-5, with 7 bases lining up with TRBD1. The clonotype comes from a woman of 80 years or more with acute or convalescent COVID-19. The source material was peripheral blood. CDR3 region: CAWSVKGAHLRPQHF. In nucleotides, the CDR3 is TGTGCCTGGAGTGTAAAGGGGGCCCACCTGAGGCCCCAGCATTTT.